This T cell receptor beta chain was identified in a study of T cells in Graves' hyperthyroidism and ophthalmopathy. As regards this clonotype: The conserved phenylalanine or tryptophan normally closing the CDR3 is absent here, so this likely arose from a read error.

V was shortened by 5 bases and J by 0 bases, with 5 bases between the two germline ends. Germline CDR1 and CDR2: LNHNV and YYDKDF (reference sequence). The length of the CDR3 is 13 residues. Amplified regions were TCR beta CDR3 sequences from RNA transcripts. The TCR CDR3 first-round RT-PCR relied on the HTBI primer set. TCRdb re-called the multiplex PCR reads through MiXCR, storing one row per CDR3 protein. The sample records hundreds of thousands of distinct CDR3 sequences, about 16% being singletons. The sample was blood. The chain joins TRBV15 to TRBJ1-5, with D uncertain. This TCR came from a woman aged 30 to 39 with Graves' hyperthyroidism. CDR3 loop: CATSGDSNQPQHS. The CDR3 coding sequence is TGTGCCACCAGCGGGGATAGCAATCAGCCCCAGCATTCT.